This T cell receptor beta chain is drawn from a study of blood T cells in healthy people across ages. This CDR3 is 15 amino acids long. V lost 5 bases and J lost 3, with 20 bases in between. Germline V gene sequence: CDR1 DFQATT, CDR2 SNEGSKA (reference sequence). The use of a sample-barcoded 5' primer and a J-beta primer mix characterized a second PCR of roughly 7 to 12 cycles. MiXCR, run by TCRdb on the 5' RACE reads, gives a single entry per CDR3 protein. The sample has some 700,000 distinct CDR3 sequences, 35% to 45% seen once. The rearrangement joins TRBV20-1 to TRBJ2-7; the D gene could be TRBD1 or TRBD2 (6 bases each). This clonotype originated in a woman aged 60-70 years in good health. The sample comprised blood. The CDR3 region is CSAARSGGPVYEQYF. The CDR3 DNA reads TGCAGTGCTGCCCGATCTGGGGGGCCGGTCTACGAGCAGTACTTC.